This TCR beta chain was identified during a study of cytomegalovirus exposure and HLA in healthy donors. The PCR used 60 Vbeta and 13 Jbeta primers. Produced via immunoSEQ multiplex PCR; TCRdb's table is partial and in-frame only. The sample yields about 200,000 clones, 70% to 80% seen once. There were likely unrecorded immune exposures, though donors were nominally healthy when sampled. The TCR comes from a woman in her 50s in good health and CMV-seronegative. The material sequenced was PBMCs.

CDR3 nucleotides: TGTGCCAGCAGCTTGTGGTGGTCGAGAGGGCGAGTTACTTTGAACACTGAAGCTTTCTTT. Its translation: CASSLWWSRGRVTLNTEAFF. V is TRBV7-8 and J is TRBJ1-1, with D unresolved. Germline V gene data show CDR1 as SGHVS and CDR2 as FQNEAQ. V shed 3 bases and J shed 0 bases, with 26 bases lying between them. The CDR3 is 20 residues long.